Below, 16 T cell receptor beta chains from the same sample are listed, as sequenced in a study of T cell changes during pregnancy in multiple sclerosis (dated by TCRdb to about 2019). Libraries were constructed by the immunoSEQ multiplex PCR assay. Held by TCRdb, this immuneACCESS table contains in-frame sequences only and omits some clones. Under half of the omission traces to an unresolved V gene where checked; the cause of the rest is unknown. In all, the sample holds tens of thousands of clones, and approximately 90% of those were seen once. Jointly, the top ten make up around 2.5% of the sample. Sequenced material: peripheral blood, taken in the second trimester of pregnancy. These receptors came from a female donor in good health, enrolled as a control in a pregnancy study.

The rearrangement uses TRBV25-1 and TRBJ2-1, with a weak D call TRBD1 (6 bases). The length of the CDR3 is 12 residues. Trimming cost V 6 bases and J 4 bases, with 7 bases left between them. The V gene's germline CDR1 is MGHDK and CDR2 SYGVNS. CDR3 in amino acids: CASRRGYNEQFF. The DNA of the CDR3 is TGTGCCAGCAGGAGGGGGTACAATGAGCAGTTCTTC. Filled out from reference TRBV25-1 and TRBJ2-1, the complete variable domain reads EADIYQTPRYLVIGTGKKITLECSQTMGHDKMYWYQQDPGMELHLIHYSYGVNSTEKGDLSSESTVSRIRTEHFPLTLESARPSHTSQYLCASRRGYNEQFFGPGTRLTVL.

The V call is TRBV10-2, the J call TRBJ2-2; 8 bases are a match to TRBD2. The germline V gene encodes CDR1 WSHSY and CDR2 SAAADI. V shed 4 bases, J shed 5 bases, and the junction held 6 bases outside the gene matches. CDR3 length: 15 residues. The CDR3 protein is CASSGVAGRTGELFF. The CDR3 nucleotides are TGCGCCAGCAGTGGAGTAGCGGGGCGTACCGGGGAGCTGTTTTTT.

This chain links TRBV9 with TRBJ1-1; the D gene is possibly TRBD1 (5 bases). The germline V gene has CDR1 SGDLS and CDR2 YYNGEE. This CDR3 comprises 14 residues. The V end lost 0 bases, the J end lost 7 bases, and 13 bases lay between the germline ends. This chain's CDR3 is CASSVASGGYEAFF. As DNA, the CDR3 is TGTGCCAGCAGCGTAGCTTCGGGGGGATATGAAGCTTTCTTT.

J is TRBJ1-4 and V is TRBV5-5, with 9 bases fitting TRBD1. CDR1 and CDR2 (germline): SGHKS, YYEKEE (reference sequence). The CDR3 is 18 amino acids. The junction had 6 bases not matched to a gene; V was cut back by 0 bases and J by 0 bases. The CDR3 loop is CASSLGATGGTTNEKLFF. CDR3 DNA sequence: TGTGCCAGCAGCTTGGGCGCGACAGGGGGAACAACTAATGAAAAACTGTTTTTT.

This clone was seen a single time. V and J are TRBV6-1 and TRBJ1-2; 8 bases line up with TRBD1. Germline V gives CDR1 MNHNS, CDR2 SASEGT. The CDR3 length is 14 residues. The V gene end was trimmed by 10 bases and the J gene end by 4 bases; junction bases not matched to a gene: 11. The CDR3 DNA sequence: TGTGCCATCGTTGGACAGGGAAAAATCTATGGCTACACCTTC. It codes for CAIVGQGKIYGYTF.

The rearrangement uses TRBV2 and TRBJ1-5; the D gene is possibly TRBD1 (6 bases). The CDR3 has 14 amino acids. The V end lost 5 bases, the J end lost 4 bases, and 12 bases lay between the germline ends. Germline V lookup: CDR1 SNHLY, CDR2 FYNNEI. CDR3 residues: CASSMTGMNQPQHF. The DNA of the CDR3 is TGTGCCAGCAGTATGACAGGCATGAATCAGCCCCAGCATTTT.

The CDR3 spells CAWSVLAGGGETQYF. The CDR3 bases are TGTGCCTGGAGTGTCCTAGCGGGGGGCGGGGAGACCCAGTACTTC. This chain joins TRBV30 and TRBJ2-5; 11 bases map to TRBD2. Germline V gene data show CDR1 as GTSNPN and CDR2 as SVGIG (reference sequence). The ends lost 0 bases at V and 5 bases at J; junction bases unmatched: 5. The CDR3 is 15 amino acids.

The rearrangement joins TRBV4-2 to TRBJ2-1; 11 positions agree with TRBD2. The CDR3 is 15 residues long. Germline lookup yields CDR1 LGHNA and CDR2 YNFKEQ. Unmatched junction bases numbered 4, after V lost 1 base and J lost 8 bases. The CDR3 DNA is TGTGCCAGCAGCCAAGGTGGTAGCGGGGGGGATGAGCAGTTCTTC. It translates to CASSQGGSGGDEQFF.

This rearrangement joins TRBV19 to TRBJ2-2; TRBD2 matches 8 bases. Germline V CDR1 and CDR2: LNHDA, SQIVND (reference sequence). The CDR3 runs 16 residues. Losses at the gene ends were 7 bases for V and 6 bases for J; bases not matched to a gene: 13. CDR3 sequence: CASKPPGGVSAGELFF. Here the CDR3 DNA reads TGTGCCAGTAAACCGCCCGGGGGGGTTTCCGCCGGGGAGCTGTTTTTT. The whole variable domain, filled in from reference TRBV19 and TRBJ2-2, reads DGGITQSPKYLFRKEGQNVTLSCEQNLNHDAMYWYRQDPGQGLRLIYYSQIVNDFQKGDIAEGYSVSREKKESFPLTVTSAQKNPTAFYLCASKPPGGVSAGELFFGEGSRLTVL.

The DNA for the CDR3 is TGCAGTGCTAGAGAGACAAATAAAGCTTTCTTT. Translated: CSARETNKAFF. V is TRBV20-1 and J is TRBJ1-1; no reliable D call. This CDR3 has 11 residues. V was pared by 0 bases and J by 9 bases, with 8 bases between. Germline lookup yields CDR1 DFQATT and CDR2 SNEGSKA (reference sequence).

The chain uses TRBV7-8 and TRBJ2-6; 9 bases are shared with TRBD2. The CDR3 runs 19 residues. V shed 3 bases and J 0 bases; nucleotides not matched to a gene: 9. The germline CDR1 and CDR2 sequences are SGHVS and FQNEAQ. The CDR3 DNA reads TGTGCCAGCAGCTTGAGGCGGTCTAGCGGGGACTCTGGGGCCAACGTCCTGACTTTC. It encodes CASSLRRSSGDSGANVLTF. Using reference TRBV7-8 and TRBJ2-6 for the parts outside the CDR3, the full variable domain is GAGVSQSPRYKVAKRGQDVALRCDPISGHVSLFWYQQALGQGPEFLTYFQNEAQLDKSGLPSDRFFAERPEGSVSTLKIQRTQQEDSAVYLCASSLRRSSGDSGANVLTFGAGSRLTVL.

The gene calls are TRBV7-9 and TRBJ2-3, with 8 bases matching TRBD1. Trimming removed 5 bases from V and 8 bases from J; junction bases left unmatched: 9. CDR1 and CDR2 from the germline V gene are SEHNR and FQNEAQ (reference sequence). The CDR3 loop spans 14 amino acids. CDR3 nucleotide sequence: TGTGCCAGCAGCACACCGGGACAGGACCTTACGCAGTATTTT. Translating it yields CASSTPGQDLTQYF.

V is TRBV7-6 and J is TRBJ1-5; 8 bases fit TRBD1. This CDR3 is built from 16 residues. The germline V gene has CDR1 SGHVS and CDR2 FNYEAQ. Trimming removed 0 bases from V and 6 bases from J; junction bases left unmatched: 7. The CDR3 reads CASSLAAWDRTQPQHF. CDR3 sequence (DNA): TGTGCCAGCAGCTTAGCAGCGTGGGACAGGACTCAGCCCCAGCATTTT. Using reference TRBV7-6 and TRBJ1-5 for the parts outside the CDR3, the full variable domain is GAGVSQSPRYKVTKRGQDVALRCDPISGHVSLYWYRQALGQGPEFLTYFNYEAQQDKSGLPNDRFSAERPEGSISTLTIQRTEQRDSAMYRCASSLAAWDRTQPQHFGDGTRLSIL.

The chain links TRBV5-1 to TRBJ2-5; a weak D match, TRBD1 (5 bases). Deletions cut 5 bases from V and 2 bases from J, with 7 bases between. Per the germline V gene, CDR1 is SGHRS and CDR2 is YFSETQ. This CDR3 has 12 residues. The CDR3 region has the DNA TGCGCCAGCAGGAGACAGCAAGAGACCCAGTACTTC. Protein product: CASRRQQETQYF.

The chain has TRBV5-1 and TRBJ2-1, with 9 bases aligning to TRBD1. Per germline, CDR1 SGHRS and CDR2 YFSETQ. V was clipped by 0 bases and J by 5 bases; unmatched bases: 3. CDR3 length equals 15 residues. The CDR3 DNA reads TGCGCCAGCAGCTTGGCCGGGACAGGGCACAATGAGCAGTTCTTC. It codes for CASSLAGTGHNEQFF.

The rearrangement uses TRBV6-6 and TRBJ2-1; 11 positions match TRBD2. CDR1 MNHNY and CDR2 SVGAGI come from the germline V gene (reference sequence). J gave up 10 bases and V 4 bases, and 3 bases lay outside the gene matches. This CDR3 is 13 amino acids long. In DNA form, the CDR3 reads TGTGCCAGCAGTTCGGGACTAGCGGTAGAGCAGTTCTTC. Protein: CASSSGLAVEQFF.